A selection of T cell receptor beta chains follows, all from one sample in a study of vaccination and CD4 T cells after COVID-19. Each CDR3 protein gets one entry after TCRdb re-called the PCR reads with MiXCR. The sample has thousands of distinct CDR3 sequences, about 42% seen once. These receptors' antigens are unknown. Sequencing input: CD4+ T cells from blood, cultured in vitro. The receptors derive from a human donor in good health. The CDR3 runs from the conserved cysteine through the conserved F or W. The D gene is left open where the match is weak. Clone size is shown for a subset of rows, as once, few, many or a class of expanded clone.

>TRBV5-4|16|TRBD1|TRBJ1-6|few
CASSWEGQGAGSPLHF
TGTGCCAGCAGCTGGGAAGGACAGGGGGCGGGTTCACCCCTCCACTTT
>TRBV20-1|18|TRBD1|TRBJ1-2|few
CSARFFPTGTISNYGYTF
TGCAGTGCTAGATTCTTCCCGACAGGGACAATTTCTAACTATGGCTACACCTTC
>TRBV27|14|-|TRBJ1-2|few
CASSLGARSDGYTF
TGTGCCAGCAGTCTCGGGGCCAGGAGCGATGGCTACACCTTC
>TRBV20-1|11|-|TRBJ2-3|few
CSERVADTQYF
TGCAGTGAAAGGGTGGCAGATACGCAGTATTTT
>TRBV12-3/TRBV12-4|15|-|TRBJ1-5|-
CASSLRIQGNQPQHF
TGTGCCAGCAGTTTAAGGATCCAGGGCAATCAGCCCCAGCATTTT
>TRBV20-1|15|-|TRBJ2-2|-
CSARPGRINTGELFF
TGCAGTGCTAGACCGGGGAGGATAAACACCGGGGAGCTGTTTTTT
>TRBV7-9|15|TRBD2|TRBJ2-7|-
CASSLGASGPYEQYF
TGTGCCAGCAGCTTAGGGGCTAGCGGACCCTACGAGCAGTACTTC
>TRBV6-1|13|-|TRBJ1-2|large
CASSEGPQYGYTF
TGTGCCAGCAGTGAAGGGCCGCAATATGGCTACACCTTC
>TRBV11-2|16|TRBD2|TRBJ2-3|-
CASRRTSGAFTDTQYF
TGTGCCAGCAGACGGACTAGCGGGGCGTTCACAGATACGCAGTATTTT
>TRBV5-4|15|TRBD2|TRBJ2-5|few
CASSPWAGAQETQYF
TGTGCCAGCAGCCCCTGGGCGGGAGCACAAGAGACCCAGTACTTC
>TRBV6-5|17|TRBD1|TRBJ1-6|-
CASSYSRQGHYNSPLHF
TGTGCCAGCAGTTACTCGCGACAGGGTCACTATAATTCACCCCTCCACTTT
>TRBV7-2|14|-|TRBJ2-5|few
CASSLIQGQETQYF
TGTGCCAGCAGCTTAATACAGGGCCAAGAGACCCAGTACTTC
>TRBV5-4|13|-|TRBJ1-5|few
CASSLGYGQPQHF
TGTGCCAGCAGCTTGGGCTATGGGCAGCCCCAGCATTTT
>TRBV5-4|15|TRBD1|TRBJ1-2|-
CASSPADREVYGYTF
TGTGCCAGCAGCCCCGCCGACAGGGAAGTCTATGGCTACACCTTC
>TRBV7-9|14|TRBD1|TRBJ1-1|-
CASSLVPGQGKAFF
TGTGCCAGCAGCTTAGTCCCGGGACAGGGAAAAGCTTTCTTT
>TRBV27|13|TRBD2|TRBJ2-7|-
CASGASGVYEQYF
TGTGCCAGCGGGGCTAGCGGGGTATACGAGCAGTACTTC
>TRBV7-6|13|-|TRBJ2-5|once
CASSSRLGETQYF
TGTGCCAGCAGCTCGCGACTAGGCGAGACCCAGTACTTC
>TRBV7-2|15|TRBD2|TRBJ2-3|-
CASSWTSAGTDTQYF
TGTGCCAGCAGCTGGACTAGCGCTGGCACAGATACGCAGTATTTT
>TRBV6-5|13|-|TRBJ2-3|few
CASSYGGTDTQYF
TGTGCCAGCAGTTATGGGGGCACAGATACGCAGTATTTT
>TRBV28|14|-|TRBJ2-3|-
CAGVTGTSTDTQYF
TGTGCCGGGGTAACCGGGACTAGCACAGATACGCAGTATTTT
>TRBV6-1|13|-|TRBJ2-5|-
CASGRYGRETQYF
TGTGCCAGCGGGAGATATGGACGGGAGACCCAGTACTTC
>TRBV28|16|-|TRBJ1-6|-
CASSLGPPGGASPLHF
TGTGCCAGCAGTTTAGGCCCCCCGGGGGGCGCTTCACCCCTCCACTTT
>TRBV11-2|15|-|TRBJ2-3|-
CASSPGSPSTDTQYF
TGTGCCAGCAGTCCCGGGAGTCCTAGCACAGATACGCAGTATTTT
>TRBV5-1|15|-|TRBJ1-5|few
CASSLEGRDNQPQHF
TGCGCCAGCAGCTTGGAAGGGCGGGACAATCAGCCCCAGCATTTT
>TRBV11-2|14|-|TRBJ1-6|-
CASNGQPVNSPLHF
TGTGCCAGCAACGGACAACCGGTTAATTCACCCCTCCACTTT
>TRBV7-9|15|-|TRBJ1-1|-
CASSLFGTTNTEAFF
TGTGCCAGCAGCTTATTTGGGACAACGAACACTGAAGCTTTCTTT
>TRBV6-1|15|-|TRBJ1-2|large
CAILLPGHKNYGYTF
TGTGCCATCTTACTTCCGGGACACAAAAACTATGGCTACACCTTC
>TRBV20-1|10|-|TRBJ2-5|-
CSARIETQYF
TGCAGTGCTAGAATAGAGACCCAGTACTTC
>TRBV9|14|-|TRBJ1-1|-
CASSVDPLFTEAFF
TGTGCCAGCAGCGTAGATCCCCTCTTCACTGAAGCTTTCTTT
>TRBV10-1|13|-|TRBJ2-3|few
CASSARGTDTQYF
TGCGCCAGCAGCGCTAGGGGGACGGATACGCAGTATTTT
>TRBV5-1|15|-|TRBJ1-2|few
CASSLRTGPNYGYTF
TGCGCCAGCAGCCTACGTACAGGTCCTAACTATGGCTACACCTTC
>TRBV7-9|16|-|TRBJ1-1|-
CASSLGFGVANTEAFF
TGTGCCAGCAGCTTAGGTTTCGGGGTAGCGAACACTGAAGCTTTCTTT
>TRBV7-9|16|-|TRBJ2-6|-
CASSLPVRAGANVLTF
TGTGCCAGCAGCTTACCCGTGCGCGCTGGGGCCAACGTCCTGACTTTC
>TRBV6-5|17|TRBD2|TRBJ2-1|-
CASSYSGGGVSNNEQFF
TGTGCCAGCAGTTACTCCGGCGGGGGGGTATCGAACAATGAGCAGTTCTTC
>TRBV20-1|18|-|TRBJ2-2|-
CSARVGRDGSGRTGELFF
TGCAGTGCTAGAGTAGGGAGAGATGGGTCGGGACGGACCGGGGAGCTGTTTTTT
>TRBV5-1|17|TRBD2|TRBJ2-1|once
CASSLAGALAGESVQFF
TGCGCCAGCAGCTTGGCCGGGGCGCTAGCGGGAGAAAGTGTGCAGTTCTTC
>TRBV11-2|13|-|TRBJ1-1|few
CASSFKSGNEAFF
TGTGCCAGCAGCTTCAAATCGGGGAACGAAGCTTTCTTT
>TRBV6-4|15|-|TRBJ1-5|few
CASSKEGASNQPQHF
TGTGCCAGCAGCAAAGAGGGTGCTAGCAATCAGCCCCAGCATTTT
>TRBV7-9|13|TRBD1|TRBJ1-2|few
CASSLAGGYGYTF
TGTGCCAGCAGCTTGGCAGGGGGCTATGGCTACACCTTC
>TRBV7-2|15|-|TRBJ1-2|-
CASSLGTNLNYGYTF
TGTGCCAGCAGCTTAGGAACGAACCTTAACTATGGCTACACCTTC